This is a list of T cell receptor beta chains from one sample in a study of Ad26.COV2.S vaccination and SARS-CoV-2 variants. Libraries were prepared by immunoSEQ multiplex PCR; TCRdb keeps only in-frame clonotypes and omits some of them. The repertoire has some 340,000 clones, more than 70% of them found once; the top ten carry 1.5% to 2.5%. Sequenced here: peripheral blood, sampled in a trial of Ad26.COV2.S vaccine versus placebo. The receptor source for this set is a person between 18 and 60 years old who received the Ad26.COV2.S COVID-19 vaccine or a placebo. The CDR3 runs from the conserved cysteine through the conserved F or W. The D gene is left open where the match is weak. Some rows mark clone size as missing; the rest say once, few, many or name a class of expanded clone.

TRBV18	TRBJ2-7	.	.	CASSPGSYEQYF	TGTGCCAGCTCACCGGGCAGCTACGAGCAGTACTTC
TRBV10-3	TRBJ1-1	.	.	CAISDDSFIEAFF	TGTGCCATCAGTGACGATTCCTTTATTGAAGCTTTCTTT
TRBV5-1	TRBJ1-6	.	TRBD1	CASSLGTGVSPLHF	TGCGCCAGCAGCTTGGGGACAGGGGTTTCACCCCTCCACTTT
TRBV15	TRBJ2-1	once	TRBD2	CATSRGLQRGEVEQFF	TGTGCCACCAGCAGAGGCCTCCAGCGGGGGGAGGTTGAGCAGTTCTTC
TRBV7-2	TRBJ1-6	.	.	CASSLDGGSPLHF	TGTGCCAGCAGCTTAGACGGGGGCTCACCCCTCCACTTT
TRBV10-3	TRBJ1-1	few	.	CAISESGDNTEAFF	TGTGCCATCAGTGAGTCAGGCGATAACACTGAAGCTTTCTTT
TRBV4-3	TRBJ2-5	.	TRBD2	CASSHRGVGETQYF	TGCGCCAGCAGCCACCGGGGGGTGGGGGAGACCCAGTACTTC
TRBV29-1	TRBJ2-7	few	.	CSVSKDTGSYEQYF	TGCAGCGTAAGTAAGGACACGGGTTCCTACGAGCAGTACTTC
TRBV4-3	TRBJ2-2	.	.	CASSLSPSSYTGELFF	TGCGCCAGCAGCCTAAGTCCTAGCTCCTACACCGGGGAGCTGTTTTTT
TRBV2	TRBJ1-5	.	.	CASSSGPPRIGAQHF	TGTGCCAGCAGTTCGGGACCCCCTCGGATCGGAGCCCAGCATTTT
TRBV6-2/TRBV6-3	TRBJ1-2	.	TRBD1	CASSSQGAIYGYTF	TGTGCCAGCAGTTCGCAGGGGGCTATCTATGGCTACACCTTC
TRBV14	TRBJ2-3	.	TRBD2	CASSLRLAGGTDTQYF	TGTGCCAGCAGCCTAAGACTAGCGGGGGGCACAGATACGCAGTATTTT
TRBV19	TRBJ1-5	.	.	CASSIDGRGNQPQHF	TGTGCCAGTAGTATAGATGGCCGGGGCAATCAGCCCCAGCATTTT
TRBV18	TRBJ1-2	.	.	CASSPTTETFNYGYTF	TGTGCCAGCTCACCAACTACAGAGACCTTCAACTATGGCTACACCTTC
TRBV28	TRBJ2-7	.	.	CASSSASYEQYF	TGTGCCAGCAGCTCCGCCTCCTACGAGCAGTACTTC
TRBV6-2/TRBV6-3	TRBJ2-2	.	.	CASSYAGRSIRGTGELFF	TGTGCCAGCAGTTACGCGGGACGATCGATCAGAGGGACCGGGGAGCTGTTTTTT
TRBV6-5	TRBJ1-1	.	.	CASRSQGYTEAFF	TGTGCCAGCAGGTCTCAGGGCTACACTGAAGCTTTCTTT
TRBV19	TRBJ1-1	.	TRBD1	CASSFRGRETEAFF	TGTGCCAGTAGTTTCAGGGGGCGAGAGACTGAAGCTTTCTTT
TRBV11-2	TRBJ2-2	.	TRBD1	CASSYGTGNRNTGELFF	TGTGCCAGCAGTTACGGGACAGGAAACAGAAACACCGGGGAGCTGTTTTTT
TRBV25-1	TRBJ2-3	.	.	CASSEMGQPTDTQYF	TGTGCCAGCAGTGAAATGGGACAACCCACAGATACGCAGTATTTT
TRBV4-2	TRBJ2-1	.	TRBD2	CASSQESSGGGPYNEQFF	TGTGCCAGCAGCCAAGAGAGTAGCGGGGGGGGCCCCTACAATGAGCAGTTCTTC
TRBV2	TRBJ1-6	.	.	CASRGESYNSPLHF	TGTGCCAGCAGGGGGGAATCCTATAATTCACCCCTCCACTTT
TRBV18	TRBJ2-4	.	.	CASSQRPGDAKNIQYF	TGTGCCAGCTCCCAAAGGCCGGGGGACGCCAAAAACATTCAGTACTTC
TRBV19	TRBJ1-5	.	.	CASKVQGGGQPQHF	TGTGCCAGTAAAGTACAGGGAGGAGGTCAGCCCCAGCATTTT
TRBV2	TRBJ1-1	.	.	CASSDPTVNTEAFF	TGTGCCAGCAGTGATCCGACAGTGAACACTGAAGCTTTCTTT
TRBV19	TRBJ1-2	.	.	CASSWVTANYGYTF	TGTGCCAGTAGTTGGGTCACCGCTAACTATGGCTACACCTTC
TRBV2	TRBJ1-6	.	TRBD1	CASSEAGTGNSPLHF	TGTGCCAGCAGTGAAGCCGGGACAGGGAATTCACCCCTCCACTTT
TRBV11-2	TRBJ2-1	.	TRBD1	CASSLVGQGAYNEQFF	TGTGCCAGCAGCTTAGTAGGACAGGGTGCGTACAATGAGCAGTTCTTC
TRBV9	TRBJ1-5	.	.	CASSETTGSNQPQHF	TGTGCCAGCAGCGAAACGACAGGATCCAATCAGCCCCAGCATTTT
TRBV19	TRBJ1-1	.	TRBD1	CASKQQGAGTEAFF	TGTGCCAGTAAACAACAGGGGGCAGGGACTGAAGCTTTCTTT
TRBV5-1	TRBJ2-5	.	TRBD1	CASSLWDRYQETQYF	TGCGCCAGCAGCTTGTGGGACAGATACCAAGAGACCCAGTACTTC
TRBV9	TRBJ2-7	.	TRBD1	CASSQGAASSYEQYF	TGTGCCAGCAGCCAGGGGGCAGCGAGCTCCTACGAGCAGTACTTC
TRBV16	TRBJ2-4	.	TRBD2	CASSQLRIAGGLAKNIQYF	TGTGCCAGCAGCCAATTACGAATAGCGGGGGGCCTAGCCAAAAACATTCAGTACTTC
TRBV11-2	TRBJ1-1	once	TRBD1	CASSVGQGYTEAFF	TGTGCCAGCAGCGTGGGACAGGGGTACACTGAAGCTTTCTTT
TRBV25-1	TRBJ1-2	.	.	CASSDPSAQGDYGYTF	TGTGCCAGCAGTGATCCCTCAGCACAGGGAGACTATGGCTACACCTTC
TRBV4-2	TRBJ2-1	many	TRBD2	CASSQDAGGPNEQFF	TGTGCCAGCAGCCAAGATGCGGGGGGGCCCAATGAGCAGTTCTTC
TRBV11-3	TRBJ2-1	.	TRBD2	CASSLGAGLEYNEQFF	TGTGCCAGCAGCCTTGGGGCGGGACTAGAATACAATGAGCAGTTCTTC
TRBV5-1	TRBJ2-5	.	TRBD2	CASSSPGGDETQYF	TGCGCCAGCAGTTCCCCGGGAGGGGATGAGACCCAGTACTTC
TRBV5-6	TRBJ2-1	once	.	CASSLVGNYNEQFF	TGTGCCAGCAGCTTGGTAGGGAACTACAATGAGCAGTTCTTC
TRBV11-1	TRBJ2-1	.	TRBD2	CASSQRLARSYNEQFF	TGTGCCAGCAGCCAAAGACTAGCTCGGTCCTACAATGAGCAGTTCTTC
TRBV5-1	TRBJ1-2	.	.	CASSSDTPNYGYTF	TGCGCCAGCAGCTCAGACACCCCTAACTATGGCTACACCTTC
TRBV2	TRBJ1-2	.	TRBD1	CASSRQGMNYGYTF	TGTGCCAGCAGTCGACAGGGTATGAACTATGGCTACACCTTC
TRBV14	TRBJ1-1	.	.	CASSGGLNTEAFF	TGTGCCAGCAGCGGTGGACTGAACACTGAAGCTTTCTTT
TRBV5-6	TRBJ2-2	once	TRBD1	CASSLSPTRTGAGELFF	TGTGCCAGCAGCTTGTCGCCCACCCGGACAGGGGCCGGGGAGCTGTTTTTT
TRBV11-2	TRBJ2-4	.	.	CASSSFRSGLAKNIQYF	TGTGCCAGCAGCTCGTTCCGGAGCGGACTAGCCAAAAACATTCAGTACTTC
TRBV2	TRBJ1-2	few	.	CASSESNYGYTF	TGTGCCAGCAGTGAGAGCAACTATGGCTACACCTTC
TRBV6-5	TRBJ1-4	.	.	CASGIWGEKLFF	TGTGCCAGCGGGATATGGGGGGAAAAGCTGTTTTTT
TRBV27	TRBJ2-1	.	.	CASRRGLRSSYNEQFF	TGTGCCAGCAGAAGAGGGCTCCGGAGCTCCTACAATGAGCAGTTCTTC
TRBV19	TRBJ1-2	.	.	CASNEGHGYTF	TGTGCCAGTAACGAGGGCCACGGCTACACCTTC
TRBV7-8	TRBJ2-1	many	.	CASSNRVGEQFF	TGTGCCAGCAGCAACAGGGTCGGTGAGCAGTTCTTC
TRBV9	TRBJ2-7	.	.	CASSGGVGLEQYF	TGTGCCAGCAGTGGGGGAGTGGGGCTCGAGCAGTACTTC
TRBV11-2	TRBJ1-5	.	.	CASSLDLRQPQHF	TGTGCCAGCAGCTTAGATTTGCGTCAGCCCCAGCATTTT
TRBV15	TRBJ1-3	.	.	CATSSPGLSGNTIYF	TGTGCCACCAGCAGCCCGGGCCTCTCTGGAAACACCATATATTTT
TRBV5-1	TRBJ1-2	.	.	CASSRSGGASYGYTF	TGCGCCAGCAGCCGGAGCGGGGGCGCGAGCTATGGCTACACCTTC
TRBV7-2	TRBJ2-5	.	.	CASSLERDRGETQYF	TGTGCCAGCAGCTTAGAACGAGATAGAGGGGAGACCCAGTACTTC